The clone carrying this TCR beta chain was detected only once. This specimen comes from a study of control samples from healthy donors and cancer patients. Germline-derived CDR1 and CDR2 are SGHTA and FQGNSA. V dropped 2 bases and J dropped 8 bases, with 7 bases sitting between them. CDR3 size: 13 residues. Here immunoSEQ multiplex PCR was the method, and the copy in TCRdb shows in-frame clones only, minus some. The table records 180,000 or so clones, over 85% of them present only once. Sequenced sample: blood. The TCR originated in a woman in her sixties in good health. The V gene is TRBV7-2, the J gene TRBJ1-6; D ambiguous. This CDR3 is CASSLLPDSPLHF. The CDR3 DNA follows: TGTGCCAGCAGCTTATTGCCCGATTCACCCCTCCACTTT. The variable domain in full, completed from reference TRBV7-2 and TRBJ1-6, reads GAGVSQSPSNKVTEKGKDVELRCDPISGHTALYWYRQSLGQGLEFLIYFQGNSAPDKSGLPSDRFSAERTGGSVSTLTIQRTQQEDSAVYLCASSLLPDSPLHFGNGTRLTVT.